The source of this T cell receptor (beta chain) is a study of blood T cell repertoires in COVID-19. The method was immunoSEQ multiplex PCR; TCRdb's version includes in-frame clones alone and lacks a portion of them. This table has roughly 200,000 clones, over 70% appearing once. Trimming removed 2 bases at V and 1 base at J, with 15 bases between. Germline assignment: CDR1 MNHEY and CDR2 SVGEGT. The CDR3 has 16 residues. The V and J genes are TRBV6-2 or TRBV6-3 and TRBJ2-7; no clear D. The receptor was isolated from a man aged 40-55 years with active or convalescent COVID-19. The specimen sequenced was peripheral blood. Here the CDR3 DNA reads TGTGCCAGCAGTTACGTGAGAGGTATTTTATCCTACGAGCAGTACTTC. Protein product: CASSYVRGILSYEQYF.